This passage covers 23 T cell receptor beta chains from one sample sequenced in a study of post-analysis software for immune sequencing data. Overall study findings and caveats: Roughly five TRBV segments appeared more often in patients than in controls, and TRBV5-6, TRBV5-1 and TRBV20-1 were among these.

Antigen specificity for these receptors is unknown. Carried by the TCR beta cDNA libraries were unique molecular identifiers. TCRdb re-called the PCR reads with MiXCR, one entry per CDR3 protein. The sample shows some 450,000 distinct CDR3 sequences, roughly 45% of them seen only once. Material for sequencing was blood. These receptors were obtained from a girl aged 5 to 17 with multiple sclerosis.

Comments on this clonotype: One end of the junction fails to match germline, which may point to a read error. The chain joins TRBV13 to TRBJ2-1; TRBD1 matches at 10 bases. Germline V gene sequence: CDR1 PRHDT, CDR2 FYEKMQ (reference sequence). The CDR3 extends over 17 amino acids. CDR3: CARSLLTGDRGANEQFF. The DNA of the CDR3 is TGTGCCCGCAGCTTGCTTACCGGGGACAGGGGAGCTAATGAGCAGTTCTTC.

As regards this clonotype: An end of the junction does not agree with germline; a read error may underlie this. The chain carries TRBV6-1 and TRBJ2-1, with unresolved D. Looked up from germline, CDR1 is MNHNS and CDR2 is SASEGT. The CDR3 contains 12 residues. CDR3 protein: CASSGTYSEQFF. Written as DNA, the CDR3 is TGTGCCAGCAGTGGCACCTACAGTGAGCAGTTCTTC.

With regard to this clonotype: Compared with germline, one end of the junction differs, possibly owing to a read error. V and J are TRBV20-1 and TRBJ1-1; D not resolved. This CDR3 region has 14 residues. Germline V CDR1 and CDR2: DFQATT, SNEGSKA (reference sequence). The CDR3 region has the DNA TGCAGTGCTAGAGATCTCCGGGGAAACACTGAAACTTTCTTT. This codes for CSARDLRGNTETFF.

This chain uses TRBV7-2 with TRBJ2-7, with D possibly being TRBD2 (7 bases). V lost 1 base and J lost 6, with 16 bases in between. The CDR3 is made up of 15 amino acids. Germline CDR1 is SGHTA and CDR2 is FQGNSA. The CDR3 here is CASSLDSVGGREQYF. DNA for the CDR3: TGTGCCAGCAGCTTAGATAGCGTCGGGGGGCGCGAGCAGTACTTC. The full variable domain, its missing parts supplied by reference TRBV7-2 and TRBJ2-7, is GAGVSQSPSNKVTEKGKDVELRCDPISGHTALYWYRQSLGQGLEFLIYFQGNSAPDKSGLPSDRFSAERTGGSVSTLTIQRTQQEDSAVYLCASSLDSVGGREQYFGPGTRLTVT.

This clonotype appeared many times. The gene calls are TRBV29-1 and TRBJ1-1; the D gene is possibly TRBD1 (5 bases). Looked up from germline, CDR1 is SQVTM and CDR2 is ANQGSEA. Trimming stripped 3 bases from V and 1 base from J, with 6 bases between. The CDR3 has 12 residues. CDR3 nucleotides: TGCAGCGTTGACAGGGAGAACACTGAAGCTTTCTTT. It translates to CSVDRENTEAFF.

This chain links TRBV20-1 with TRBJ2-5, with 15 bases lining up with TRBD2. This CDR3 is 13 amino acids long. Germline CDR1 reads DFQATT; CDR2 reads SNEGSKA (reference sequence). V was clipped by 5 bases and J by 11 bases; unmatched bases: 6. CDR3 DNA: TGCAGTGCTGGACTAGCGGGAGGGAATGAGCAGTACTTC. Translating gives CSAGLAGGNEQYF.

Here the CDR3 reads CASSPWGGADTEAFF. The CDR3 region has the DNA TGTGCCAGCTCACCATGGGGGGGAGCGGACACTGAAGCTTTCTTT. The genes are TRBV18 and TRBJ1-1; possibly TRBD1 for D (5 bases). From germline, CDR1 is KGHSH and CDR2 LQKENI. Trimming stripped 2 bases from V and 3 bases from J, with 13 bases between. This CDR3 is 15 amino acids long.

This clonotype was seen more than once but under ten times. The chain couples TRBV27 to TRBJ2-3; 8 nucleotides agree with TRBD2. V was pared by 4 bases and J by 4 bases, with 7 bases of the junction left unmatched. The CDR3 sequence is 15 residues long. Germline V gene sequence: CDR1 MNHEY, CDR2 SMNVEV (reference sequence). The CDR3 DNA is TGTGCCAGCAGTTCCAAGCGGGAGCATTCAGATACGCAGTATTTT. Translating it yields CASSSKREHSDTQYF.

This clonotype was seen a few times. J is TRBJ2-7 and V is TRBV5-1; 9 bases are a match to TRBD2. Germline lookup yields CDR1 SGHRS and CDR2 YFSETQ. The CDR3 sequence is 15 residues long. Trimming cost V 2 bases and J 3 bases; bases outside gene matches: 6. CDR3 in DNA: TGCGCCAGCAGCTTCTTAGCGGGAGAAGTCTACGAGCAGTACTTC. It encodes CASSFLAGEVYEQYF.

The gene calls are TRBV7-6 and TRBJ2-1; D tentatively fits TRBD1 or TRBD2 (5 bases each). V dropped 7 bases and J dropped 4 bases, with 11 bases sitting between them. Germline V gene sequence: CDR1 SGHVS, CDR2 FNYEAQ. The CDR3 sequence is 13 residues long. In DNA form, the CDR3 reads TGTGCCAGCACCGGGACGGGATACAATGAGCAGTTCTTC. Protein sequence: CASTGTGYNEQFF.

The J gene is TRBJ2-1, the V gene TRBV27; 11 nucleotides agree with TRBD1. The length of the CDR3 is 16 residues. Germline loops: CDR1 MNHEY, CDR2 SMNVEV (reference sequence). V was pared by 8 bases and J by 2 bases, with 8 bases of the junction left unmatched. The DNA for the CDR3 is TGTGCCAGCGCTACGGGACAGGGGGTTGCCTACAATGAGCAGTTCTTC. Translation gives CASATGQGVAYNEQFF.

This chain links TRBV4-1 with TRBJ1-1, with 7 bases identical to TRBD1. Germline-derived CDR1 and CDR2 are MGHRA and YSYEKL. The ends lost 3 bases at V and 1 base at J; junction bases unmatched: 5. This CDR3 has 15 amino acids. CDR3 loop: CASSHKGAGNTEAFF. The CDR3 region has the DNA TGCGCCAGCAGCCATAAGGGGGCAGGGAACACTGAAGCTTTCTTT.

The rearrangement uses TRBV20-1 and TRBJ2-7; the D is unclear. Germline values: CDR1 DFQATT, CDR2 SNEGSKA (reference sequence). Trimming took 3 bases from V and 0 from J, leaving 12 bases between them. This CDR3 is built from 14 residues. CDR3 bases: TGCAGTGCTAGTATAAGGAATCCCTCCTACGAGCAGTACTTC. Translation: CSASIRNPSYEQYF.

The J gene is TRBJ1-1, the V gene TRBV12-3 or TRBV12-4; no definite D call. V was trimmed by 3 bases and J by 0 bases, leaving 8 bases between them. This CDR3 is 14 amino acids long. The CDR3 region is CASSLEQLNTEAFF. CDR3 DNA sequence: TGTGCCAGCAGTTTGGAACAGCTGAACACTGAAGCTTTCTTT.

The gene calls are TRBV24-1 and TRBJ2-4, with 9 bases aligning to TRBD1. With the DNA end fitting TRBJ2-7 better, the J assignment may be wrong. Germline V gene sequence: CDR1 KGHDR, CDR2 SFDVKD. This CDR3 comprises 14 residues. The CDR3 is CATSDGTGRYEQYF. In DNA, the CDR3 is TGTGCCACCAGTGACGGGACAGGGCGCTACGAGCAGTACTTC.

This clonotype has a handful of counts. The V call is TRBV20-1, the J call TRBJ2-1; unclear D gene. Trimming left V 7 bases short and J 7 bases short, with 14 bases between. Germline V gene lookup returns CDR1 DFQATT and CDR2 SNEGSKA (reference sequence). The CDR3 totals 12 residues. As DNA, the CDR3 is TGCAGTGGGGTGGGTCTCCGGAATGAGCAGTTCTTC. Amino acid sequence: CSGVGLRNEQFF.

The chain uses TRBV5-6 and TRBJ2-7; TRBD1 agrees at 8 bases. V lost 4 bases and J lost 3; bases outside the gene matches: 6. From germline, CDR1 is SGHDT and CDR2 YYEEEE. The length of the CDR3 is 14 residues. Here the CDR3 reads CASSVGTGFYEQYF. DNA for the CDR3: TGTGCCAGCAGCGTCGGGACAGGCTTCTACGAGCAGTACTTC.

This clonotype has only a few counts. The gene calls are TRBV5-1 and TRBJ2-3, with D unresolved. Germline loops: CDR1 SGHRS, CDR2 YFSETQ. Trimming took 4 bases from V and 0 from J, leaving 9 bases between them. The CDR3 sequence is 14 residues long. The CDR3 region is CASSLYLSTDTQYF. In DNA, the CDR3 is TGCGCCAGCAGCCTCTACCTTAGCACAGATACGCAGTATTTT.

The rearrangement uses TRBV7-9 and TRBJ2-3, with D possibly being TRBD1 or TRBD2 (5 bases each). CDR3 size: 14 residues. Trimming took 11 bases from V and 0 from J, leaving 15 bases between them. Germline assignment: CDR1 SEHNR and CDR2 FQNEAQ (reference sequence). The CDR3 loop is CAGGRTDSTDTQYF. The CDR3 DNA follows: TGTGCCGGGGGAAGGACCGATAGCACAGATACGCAGTATTTT.

In this sample, this clonotype turned up a few times. The chain has TRBV29-1 and TRBJ2-1; D is unresolved. Trimming cost V 2 bases and J 6 bases, with 14 bases left between them. Germline CDR1 and CDR2: SQVTM and ANQGSEA. This CDR3 contains 14 residues. The CDR3 spells CSVEKDPRSNEQFF. The CDR3 nucleotides are TGCAGCGTTGAAAAAGACCCGCGCAGCAATGAGCAGTTCTTC.

This clonotype has only a few counts. This chain links TRBV28 with TRBJ2-7; 10 bases line up with TRBD2. This CDR3 spans 15 amino acids. V trimming: 6 bases; J trimming: 3 bases; junction bases outside the gene matches: 8. Germline CDR1 and CDR2: MDHEN and SYDVKM. CDR3 nucleotides: TGTGCCAGCAGGCTACCTAGCGGGAGCAGCTACGAGCAGTACTTC. Its protein is CASRLPSGSSYEQYF.

The V and J genes are TRBV3-1 and TRBJ2-1, with 9 bases matching TRBD2. CDR1 and CDR2 from the germline V gene are LGHDT and YNNKEL (reference sequence). The CDR3 extends over 15 amino acids. V shed 3 bases, J shed 8 bases, and the junction held 8 bases outside the gene matches. The DNA of the CDR3 is TGTGCCAGCAGCCAGGGTAGCGGGAGCTCGGATGAGCAGTTCTTC. Translating it yields CASSQGSGSSDEQFF.

A single count supports this clonotype. This chain links TRBV20-1 with TRBJ2-5; a weak D match, TRBD2 (6 bases). The DNA end favors TRBJ2-7, so the J call may be wrong. The CDR3 consists of 14 residues. The germline CDR1 and CDR2 sequences are DFQATT and SNEGSKA (reference sequence). CDR3 DNA sequence: TGCAGTGCTAGCGGCGGGGACTCCCTCCACGAGCAGTACTTC. Encoded protein: CSASGGDSLHEQYF.